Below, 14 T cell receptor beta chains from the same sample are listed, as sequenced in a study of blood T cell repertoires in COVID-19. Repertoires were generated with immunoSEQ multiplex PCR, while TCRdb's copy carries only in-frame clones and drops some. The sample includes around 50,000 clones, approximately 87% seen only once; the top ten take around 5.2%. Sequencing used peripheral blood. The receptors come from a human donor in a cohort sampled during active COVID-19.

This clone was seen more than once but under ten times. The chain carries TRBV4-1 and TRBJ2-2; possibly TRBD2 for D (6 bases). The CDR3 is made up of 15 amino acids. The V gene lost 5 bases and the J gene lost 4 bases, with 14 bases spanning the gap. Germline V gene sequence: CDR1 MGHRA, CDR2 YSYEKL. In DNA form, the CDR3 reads TGCGCCAGCAGCTTCTCGGACGGGGGCACCGGGGAGCTGTTTTTT. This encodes CASSFSDGGTGELFF.

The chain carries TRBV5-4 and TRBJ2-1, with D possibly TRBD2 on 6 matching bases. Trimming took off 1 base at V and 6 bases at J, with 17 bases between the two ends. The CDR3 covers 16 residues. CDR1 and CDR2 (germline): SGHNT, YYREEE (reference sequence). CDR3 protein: CASSLIGGAVGNEQFF. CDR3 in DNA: TGTGCCAGCAGCTTGATCGGGGGAGCGGTTGGCAATGAGCAGTTCTTC.

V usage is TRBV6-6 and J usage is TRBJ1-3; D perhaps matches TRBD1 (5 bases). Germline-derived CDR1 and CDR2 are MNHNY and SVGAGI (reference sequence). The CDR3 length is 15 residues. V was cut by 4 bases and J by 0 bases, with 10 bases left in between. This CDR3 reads CASSLDIRSGNTIYF. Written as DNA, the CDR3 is TGTGCCAGCAGTTTGGACATCCGCTCTGGAAACACCATATATTTT.

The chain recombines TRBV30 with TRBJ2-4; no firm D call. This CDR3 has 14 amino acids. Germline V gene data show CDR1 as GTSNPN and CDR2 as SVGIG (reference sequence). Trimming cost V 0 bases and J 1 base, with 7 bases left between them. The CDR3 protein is CAWSVPTAKNIQYF. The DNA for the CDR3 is TGTGCCTGGAGTGTACCTACGGCCAAAAACATTCAGTACTTC.

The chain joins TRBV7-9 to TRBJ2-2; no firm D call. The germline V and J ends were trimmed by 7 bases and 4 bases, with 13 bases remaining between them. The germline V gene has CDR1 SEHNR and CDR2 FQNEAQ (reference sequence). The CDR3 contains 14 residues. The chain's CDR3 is CASKPTPLTGELFF. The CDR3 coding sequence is TGTGCCAGCAAGCCTACCCCTCTCACCGGGGAGCTGTTTTTT.

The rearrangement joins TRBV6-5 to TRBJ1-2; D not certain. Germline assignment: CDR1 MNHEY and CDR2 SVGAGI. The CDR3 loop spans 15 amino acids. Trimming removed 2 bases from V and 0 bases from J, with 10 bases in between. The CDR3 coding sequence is TGTGCCAGCAGTTACACGACGGGGACTAACTATGGCTACACCTTC. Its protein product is CASSYTTGTNYGYTF.

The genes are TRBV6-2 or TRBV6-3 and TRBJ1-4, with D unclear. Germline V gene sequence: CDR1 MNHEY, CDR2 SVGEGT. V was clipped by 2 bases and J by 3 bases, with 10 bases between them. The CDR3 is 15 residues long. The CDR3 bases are TGTGCCAGCAGTTACATGGGCAGAGCTAATGAAAAACTGTTTTTT. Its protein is CASSYMGRANEKLFF.

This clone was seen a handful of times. CDR3 DNA: TGTGCCAGCAGTCGACTAGGAGGGTACGAGCAGTACTTC. Its protein product is CASSRLGGYEQYF. The J gene is TRBJ2-7, the V gene TRBV2, with D possibly TRBD2 on 6 matching bases. In germline, CDR1 is SNHLY, CDR2 FYNNEI. The CDR3 consists of 13 residues. The germline V and J ends were trimmed by 5 bases and 4 bases, with 12 bases remaining between them.

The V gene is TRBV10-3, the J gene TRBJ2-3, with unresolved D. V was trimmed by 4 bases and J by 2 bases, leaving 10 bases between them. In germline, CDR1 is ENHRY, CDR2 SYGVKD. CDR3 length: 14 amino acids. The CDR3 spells CAISGQSDTDTQYF. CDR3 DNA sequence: TGTGCCATCAGTGGCCAGTCTGACACAGATACGCAGTATTTT.

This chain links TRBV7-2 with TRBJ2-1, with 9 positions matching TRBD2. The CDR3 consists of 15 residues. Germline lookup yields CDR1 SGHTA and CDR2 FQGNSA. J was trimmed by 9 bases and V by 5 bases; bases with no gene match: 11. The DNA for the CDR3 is TGTGCCAGCAGCGGAGCGCGGGGGGGCCCGGGTGAGCAGTTCTTC. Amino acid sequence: CASSGARGGPGEQFF.

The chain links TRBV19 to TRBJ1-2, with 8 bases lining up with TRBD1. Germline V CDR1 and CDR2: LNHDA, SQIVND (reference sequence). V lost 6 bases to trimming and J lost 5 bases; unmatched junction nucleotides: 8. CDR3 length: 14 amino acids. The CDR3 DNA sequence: TGTGCCAGTAGCATGTGGGACAGGAGATATGGCTACACCTTC. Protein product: CASSMWDRRYGYTF.

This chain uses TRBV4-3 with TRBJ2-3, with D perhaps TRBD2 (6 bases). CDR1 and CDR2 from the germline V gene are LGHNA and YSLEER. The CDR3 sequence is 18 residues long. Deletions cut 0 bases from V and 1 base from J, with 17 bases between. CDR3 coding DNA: TGCGCCAGCAGCCAAGAAAGGGTAGCGGCGAGGGGCACAGATACGCAGTATTTT. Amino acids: CASSQERVAARGTDTQYF.

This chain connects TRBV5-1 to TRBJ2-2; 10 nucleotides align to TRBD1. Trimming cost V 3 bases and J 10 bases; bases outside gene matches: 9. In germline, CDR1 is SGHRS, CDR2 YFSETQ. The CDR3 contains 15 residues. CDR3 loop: CASSWGQGTTQELFF. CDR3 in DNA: TGCGCCAGCAGCTGGGGACAGGGGACGACTCAGGAGCTGTTTTTT.

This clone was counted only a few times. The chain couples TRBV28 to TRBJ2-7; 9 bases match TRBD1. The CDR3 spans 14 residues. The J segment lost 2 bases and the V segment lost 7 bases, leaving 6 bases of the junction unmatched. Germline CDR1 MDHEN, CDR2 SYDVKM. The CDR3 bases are TGTGCCAGCACCCGGACAGGGGATCCCTACGAGCAGTACTTC. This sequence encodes CASTRTGDPYEQYF.